Below, 24 T cell receptor beta chains from the same sample are listed, as sequenced in a study of CD4 T cells in lung cancer. Data came from immunoSEQ multiplex PCR; TCRdb stores just in-frame clones and leaves some out. The table shows approximately 9,300 clones, with around 66% occurring only once. This lung tissue lay as far as possible from the tumor, at least 3 cm away. Sequencing input: normal lung tissue taken away from the tumor. These receptor sequences come from a man in his 60s with non-small cell lung cancer.

The chain carries TRBV2 and TRBJ1-4; 9 bases map to TRBD1. Germline V gene lookup returns CDR1 SNHLY and CDR2 FYNNEI. CDR3 length: 14 residues. V dropped 6 bases and J dropped 6; count of bases not matched to a gene: 5. CDR3 amino acids: CASRLDRGDEKLFF. CDR3 coding DNA: TGTGCCAGCAGACTCGACAGGGGGGATGAAAAACTGTTTTTT.

This clone is classed as medium-sized (0.01 to 0.1%). This chain connects TRBV30 to TRBJ2-3; 10 bases are shared with TRBD2. CDR3 length: 15 amino acids. Unmatched junction bases numbered 3, after V lost 1 base and J lost 2 bases. Per germline, CDR1 GTSNPN and CDR2 SVGIG (reference sequence). DNA for the CDR3: TGTGCCTGGAGTGAAGGACTAGCGGACACAGATACGCAGTATTTT. Protein product: CAWSEGLADTDTQYF.

CDR3 sequence: CASSGGTGGETQYF. CDR3 nucleotide sequence: TGCGCCAGCAGCGGGGGGACAGGTGGGGAGACCCAGTACTTC. The chain combines TRBV5-1 with TRBJ2-5; 8 bases are shared with TRBD1. Germline V gives CDR1 SGHRS, CDR2 YFSETQ. This CDR3 is 14 amino acids long. The trim removed 4 bases at V and 5 bases at J, leaving 7 bases unmatched.

This clone was recorded once. V and J are TRBV25-1 and TRBJ2-1, with 8 nucleotides matching TRBD2. Germline lookup yields CDR1 MGHDK and CDR2 SYGVNS. The CDR3 has 13 residues. V gave up 5 bases and J gave up 7 bases; unmatched junction bases: 4. CDR3 bases: TGTGCCAGCAGTAGCGGGAGCGGGAATGAGCAGTTCTTC. As protein: CASSSGSGNEQFF.

The gene calls are TRBV27 and TRBJ2-7; D gene ambiguous. V lost 6 bases, J lost 0 bases, and 12 bases lay in between. The CDR3 length is 14 residues. CDR1 is MNHEY and CDR2 is SMNVEV in the germline V gene (reference sequence). The CDR3 reads CASRMARFSYEQYF. The CDR3 coding sequence is TGTGCCAGCAGGATGGCCCGATTCTCCTACGAGCAGTACTTC.

The chain combines TRBV19 with TRBJ2-1; 8 nucleotides agree with TRBD2. J gave up 8 bases and V 5 bases, and 8 bases lay outside the gene matches. This CDR3 contains 14 residues. Germline CDR1 reads LNHDA; CDR2 reads SQIVND (reference sequence). The CDR3 region is CASSWTSFNHEQFF. The CDR3 coding sequence is TGTGCCAGTAGTTGGACTAGCTTTAACCATGAGCAGTTCTTC.

The V gene is TRBV5-8, the J gene TRBJ2-4; 9 bases line up with TRBD2. Germline CDR1 is SGHTS and CDR2 is YDEGEE. This CDR3 is built from 14 residues. After removal of 9 bases from V and 3 bases from J, the junction contained 7 bases not matched to a gene. CDR3 sequence: CATAGGKVKNIQYF. The CDR3 region has the DNA TGTGCCACCGCGGGGGGGAAGGTCAAAAACATTCAGTACTTC.

The CDR3 DNA follows: TGTGCCAGCAGTAAACAGGGGACTTCCTACGAGCAGTACGTC. Translation: CASSKQGTSYEQYV. V gene TRBV6-5 combines with J gene TRBJ2-7; TRBD1 is a possible D gene (7 bases). CDR1 MNHEY and CDR2 SVGAGI come from the germline V gene. The CDR3 is made up of 14 amino acids. V dropped 5 bases and J dropped 1 base, with 12 bases sitting between them.

This clone was observed a handful of times. This sequence joins TRBV7-2 and TRBJ2-7; TRBD2 aligns across 7 bases. Germline CDR1 is SGHTA and CDR2 is FQGNSA. CDR3 size: 13 residues. The ends lost 5 bases at V and 3 bases at J; junction bases unmatched: 4. CDR3 sequence (DNA): TGTGCCAGCAGCCGCAGCGGGAACTACGAGCAGTACTTC. It codes for CASSRSGNYEQYF.

This chain connects TRBV5-4 to TRBJ2-1; possibly TRBD2 for D (5 bases). This CDR3 region has 16 residues. Germline loops: CDR1 SGHNT, CDR2 YYREEE (reference sequence). With 4 bases removed from V and 3 bases from J, the gap between germline ends came to 17 bases. The CDR3, as DNA: TGTGCCAGCAGCCCTGAGGAGGAGATCAACTACAATGAGCAGTTCTTC. This encodes CASSPEEEINYNEQFF.

The V and J genes are TRBV2 and TRBJ1-2, with 9 bases that match TRBD1. There are 16 residues in the CDR3. CDR1 is SNHLY and CDR2 is FYNNEI in the germline V gene. The V gene end was trimmed by 7 bases and the J gene end by 0 bases; junction bases not matched to a gene: 9. DNA for the CDR3: TGTGCCAGCAACCCGGGACAGGGAATTTCTAACTATGGCTACACCTTC. Its translation is CASNPGQGISNYGYTF. Drawing the rest from reference TRBV2 and TRBJ1-2, the complete variable domain is EPEVTQTPSHQVTQMGQEVILRCVPISNHLYFYWYRQILGQKVEFLVSFYNNEISEKSEIFDDQFSVERPDGSNFTLKIRSTKLEDSAMYFCASNPGQGISNYGYTFGSGTRLTVV.

V gene TRBV5-6 combines with J gene TRBJ2-7, with 13 bases aligning to TRBD2. The CDR3 spans 15 residues. The ends lost 4 bases at V and 9 bases at J; junction bases unmatched: 10. Germline V gives CDR1 SGHDT, CDR2 YYEEEE. The CDR3 reads CASSGGLAGDRVQYF. The CDR3, as DNA: TGTGCCAGCAGCGGTGGACTAGCGGGAGACCGGGTGCAGTACTTC.

This clone showed up just a few times. V and J are TRBV30 and TRBJ1-2; 7 bases are shared with TRBD1. CDR3 length equals 15 residues. The germline V gene has CDR1 GTSNPN and CDR2 SVGIG (reference sequence). J gave up 2 bases and V 3 bases, and 9 bases lay outside the gene matches. The CDR3 spells CAWSRLTGSNYGYTF. CDR3 nucleotide sequence: TGTGCCTGGAGCCGATTGACAGGGAGCAACTATGGCTACACCTTC. The complete variable domain, with remaining parts taken from reference TRBV30 and TRBJ1-2, reads SQTIHQWPATLVQPVGSPLSLECTVEGTSNPNLYWYRQAAGRGLQLLFYSVGIGQISSEVPQNLSASRPQDRQFILSSKKLLLSDSGFYLCAWSRLTGSNYGYTFGSGTRLTVV.

This rearrangement joins TRBV23-1 to TRBJ2-1; D unresolved. TRBV23-1 falls under the ORF class, with uncertain function. V gave up 4 bases and J gave up 8 bases, with 6 bases separating them. The CDR3 runs 11 residues. As DNA, the CDR3 is TGCGCCAGCAGTCTTTGCGATGAGCAGTTCTTC. It specifies CASSLCDEQFF.

CDR3 in amino acids: CASRRFNEKLFF. The CDR3 DNA follows: TGTGCCAGCCGGAGATTTAATGAAAAACTGTTTTTT. The chain joins TRBV19 to TRBJ1-4; D not resolved. CDR1 is LNHDA and CDR2 is SQIVND in the germline V gene (reference sequence). This CDR3 is built from 12 residues. Trimming took off 9 bases at V and 4 bases at J, with 9 bases between the two ends.

V is TRBV28 and J is TRBJ2-7; TRBD2 might be the D (6 bases). Between the trimmed V and J ends, which lost 2 bases and 4 bases, there was a span of 9 bases. CDR3 length: 13 residues. Germline V lookup: CDR1 MDHEN, CDR2 SYDVKM. The CDR3 reads CASSLGAGYEQYF. Written as DNA, the CDR3 is TGTGCCAGCAGTTTAGGGGCGGGATACGAGCAGTACTTC.

The chain uses TRBV11-1 and TRBJ2-2; a weak D match, TRBD1 (5 bases). The CDR3 length is 13 residues. The ends were cut back, 6 bases at V and 5 bases at J, with 10 bases in the middle. Germline V gene sequence: CDR1 SGHAT, CDR2 FQDESV (reference sequence). CDR3 DNA: TGTGCCAGCAGGATGGCAGGGACCGGGGAGCTGTTTTTT. Amino acids: CASRMAGTGELFF.

This clone was counted a few times. The chain recombines TRBV18 with TRBJ2-2; 7 bases fit TRBD2. Trimming took 3 bases from V and 1 from J; bases not matched to a gene: 8. This CDR3 is built from 17 residues. CDR1 is KGHSH, CDR2 LQKENI, per germline. The CDR3 here is CASSPTSADRNTGELFF. CDR3 in DNA: TGTGCCAGCTCACCCACTAGCGCGGATCGGAACACCGGGGAGCTGTTTTTT.

The CDR3 sequence: CASSKTGGSYNEQFF. CDR3 bases: TGTGCCAGCAGCAAAACAGGGGGCTCCTACAATGAGCAGTTCTTC. V usage is TRBV21-1 and J usage is TRBJ2-1; the table's D call TRBD1 went unverified against the DNA. TRBV21-1 is marked as a pseudogene. The CDR3 totals 15 residues.

J is TRBJ2-2 and V is TRBV9; 9 nucleotides agree with TRBD1. This CDR3 spans 18 amino acids. CDR1 and CDR2 from the germline V gene are SGDLS and YYNGEE. J lost 4 bases, V lost 4 bases, and 14 bases had no gene match. The chain's CDR3 is CASSPRPLGQGLTGELFF. DNA of the CDR3: TGTGCCAGCAGCCCCCGTCCGTTGGGACAGGGTCTCACCGGGGAGCTGTTTTTT.

The V gene is TRBV19, the J gene TRBJ2-2; TRBD1 aligns across 8 bases. Germline lookup yields CDR1 LNHDA and CDR2 SQIVND (reference sequence). J was trimmed by 1 base and V by 6 bases; bases with no gene match: 1. This CDR3 is 14 amino acids long. DNA of the CDR3: TGTGCCAGTAGGGGGACAGGGAACACCGGGGAGCTGTTTTTT. Amino acid sequence: CASRGTGNTGELFF.

The chain combines TRBV5-4 with TRBJ1-4, with a possible D match to TRBD1 (6 bases). The V gene's germline CDR1 is SGHNT and CDR2 YYREEE (reference sequence). CDR3 size: 15 residues. V was pared by 4 bases and J by 3 bases, with 13 bases between. The CDR3 sequence: CASSGGGASNEKLFF. The CDR3 bases are TGTGCCAGCAGCGGAGGGGGGGCGTCTAATGAAAAACTGTTTTTT.

A few counts support this clone. The V and J genes are TRBV6-5 and TRBJ2-5; 13 bases are shared with TRBD2. V lost 4 bases and J lost 4; bases outside the gene matches: 6. The CDR3 runs 16 residues. Per the germline V gene, CDR1 is MNHEY and CDR2 is SVGAGI. The CDR3 nucleotides are TGTGCCAGCAGTTTCCGGACTAGCGGGAGAGGAGAGACCCAGTACTTC. Translated: CASSFRTSGRGETQYF.

The chain combines TRBV16 with TRBJ2-2; D remains unclear. The V end was cut by 6 bases, the J end by 2 bases, with 7 bases between. CDR3 length equals 13 residues. The germline V gene has CDR1 KGHSY and CDR2 FQNENV. CDR3 residues: CASRNLNTGELFF. The DNA for the CDR3 is TGTGCCAGCAGAAATCTTAACACCGGGGAGCTGTTTTTT.